The 8 T cell receptor beta chains given below trace back to one sample, sequenced in a study of blood T cell repertoires in COVID-19. Here immunoSEQ multiplex PCR was the method, and the copy in TCRdb shows in-frame clones only, minus some. The data hold approximately 180,000 clones, with 75% to 90% observed a single time. The sample taken for sequencing was PBMCs or T cells enriched from blood (not recorded which). These receptor sequences come from a woman in her forties with acute COVID-19.

J is TRBJ1-5 and V is TRBV28; no clear D. Germline V lookup: CDR1 MDHEN, CDR2 SYDVKM. V was cut by 6 bases and J by 0 bases, with 15 bases left in between. This CDR3 has 16 amino acids. This CDR3 reads CASRTRRGFSNQPQHF. CDR3 bases: TGTGCCAGCAGGACCAGGCGAGGGTTTAGCAATCAGCCCCAGCATTTT.

This chain joins TRBV6-1 and TRBJ2-1; 10 bases are shared with TRBD2. The CDR3 contains 18 residues. Germline V gene lookup returns CDR1 MNHNS and CDR2 SASEGT. V lost 1 base and J lost 3; bases outside the gene matches: 9. The DNA of the CDR3 is TGTGCCAGCAGTGAAGGTCCAGCGGGGGGGTTCCGCTACAATGAGCAGTTCTTC. Translation gives CASSEGPAGGFRYNEQFF.

The chain is built from TRBV28 and TRBJ1-5, with 9 bases that match TRBD1. Germline loops: CDR1 MDHEN, CDR2 SYDVKM. V shed 6 bases, J shed 6 bases, and the junction held 6 bases outside the gene matches. This CDR3 region has 14 residues. The CDR3 sequence: CASSDDRGAQPQHF. In nucleotides, the CDR3 is TGTGCCAGCAGCGATGACAGGGGGGCTCAGCCCCAGCATTTT.

The chain couples TRBV11-2 to TRBJ2-1; 10 nucleotides agree with TRBD2. This CDR3 has 16 residues. V lost 2 bases to trimming and J lost 2 bases; unmatched junction nucleotides: 3. Germline CDR1 SGHAT, CDR2 FQNNGV. The DNA for the CDR3 is TGTGCCAGCAGCTTACTAGCGGGGGCTACCTACAATGAGCAGTTCTTC. Translation gives CASSLLAGATYNEQFF.

The chain is built from TRBV28 and TRBJ2-1, with D perhaps matching TRBD1 (5 bases). Germline V gives CDR1 MDHEN, CDR2 SYDVKM. The CDR3 consists of 14 residues. V was pared by 6 bases and J by 0 bases, with 9 bases between. The CDR3 DNA reads as TGTGCCAGCAGCGACGACAGCTCCTACAATGAGCAGTTCTTC. Amino acid sequence: CASSDDSSYNEQFF.

The chain carries TRBV2 and TRBJ2-1; 9 bases align to TRBD2. The CDR3 sequence is 14 residues long. CDR1 SNHLY and CDR2 FYNNEI come from the germline V gene. V trimming: 4 bases; J trimming: 6 bases; junction bases outside the gene matches: 4. The CDR3 is CASSGAGGGNEQFF. CDR3 in DNA: TGTGCCAGCAGTGGCGCGGGGGGGGGCAATGAGCAGTTCTTC.

This chain connects TRBV27 to TRBJ2-7; 12 bases map to TRBD2. Trimming cost V 9 bases and J 1 base; bases outside gene matches: 10. CDR3 length: 16 amino acids. Per the germline V gene, CDR1 is MNHEY and CDR2 is SMNVEV (reference sequence). The CDR3 sequence: CARRLAGDFPSYEQYF. CDR3 DNA: TGTGCCAGGAGACTAGCGGGGGACTTCCCTTCCTACGAGCAGTACTTC.

V and J are TRBV18 and TRBJ2-7; 9 nucleotides match TRBD1. Per the germline V gene, CDR1 is KGHSH and CDR2 is LQKENI. This CDR3 region has 14 residues. The V gene end was trimmed by 6 bases and the J gene end by 5 bases; junction bases not matched to a gene: 8. CDR3 coding DNA: TGTGCCAGCTCCCCCGGGACAGGGAATCACGAGCAGTACTTC. As protein: CASSPGTGNHEQYF. Using reference TRBV18 and TRBJ2-7 for the parts outside the CDR3, the full variable domain is NAGVMQNPRHLVRRRGQEARLRCSPMKGHSHVYWYRQLPEEGLKFMVYLQKENIIDESGMPKERFSAEFPKEGPSILRIQQVVRGDSAAYFCASSPGTGNHEQYFGPGTRLTVT.